These T cell receptor beta chains were read from a single sample in a study of blood T cell repertoires in COVID-19. Sequencing was performed with immunoSEQ multiplex PCR; in TCRdb, only in-frame clones are kept and a portion is missing. Of some 200,000 clones listed, around 84% are singletons. The sample comprised peripheral blood. Every receptor here comes from an older man with acute or convalescent COVID-19. Both conserved end residues are part of each CDR3. D genes are given only for firm matches. Size tells how often a clone was seen (once, few, many) or the class of an expanded clone, and some rows leave it out.

v_gene	d_gene	abundance	j_gene	CDR3nt	CDR3aa
TRBV7-9	NA	NA	TRBJ2-7	TGTGCCAGCAGCTTGGTCGGAGGGTACGAGCAGTACTTC	CASSLVGGYEQYF
TRBV4-3	NA	NA	TRBJ1-3	TGCGCCAGCAGCCAAGGTCAGGGGCGATCGGGAAACACCATATATTTT	CASSQGQGRSGNTIYF
TRBV13	TRBD1	NA	TRBJ1-4	TGTGCCAGCAGCCTACAGGGGGTGGTTGAAAAACTGTTTTTT	CASSLQGVVEKLFF
TRBV7-9	NA	NA	TRBJ1-4	TGTGCCAGCAGCGACGACAGAAACCCACCAACTAATGAAAAACTGTTTTTT	CASSDDRNPPTNEKLFF
TRBV19	NA	once	TRBJ2-4	TGTGCCAGTAGTATATCAGGACAGCTAGCCAAAAACATTCAGTACTTC	CASSISGQLAKNIQYF
TRBV24-1	NA	NA	TRBJ1-6	TGTGCCACCAGTGATCGCGGGAATAATTCACCCCTCCACTTT	CATSDRGNNSPLHF
TRBV5-4	NA	NA	TRBJ2-2	TGTGCCAGCAGCGCAGCGAACACCGGGGAGCTGTTTTTT	CASSAANTGELFF
TRBV7-2	TRBD1	NA	TRBJ2-5	TGTGCCAGCAGCTCCCTCCGGGACAGACAAGAGACCCAGTACTTC	CASSSLRDRQETQYF
TRBV27	TRBD1	NA	TRBJ1-1	TGTGCCAGCAGTTTATCACCCCGCCAGGGGGCGCGAGTGGACACTGAAGCTTTCTTT	CASSLSPRQGARVDTEAFF
TRBV18	TRBD1	once	TRBJ1-4	TGTGCCAGCTCCCCGGGACAGGGGAATGAAAAACTGTTTTTT	CASSPGQGNEKLFF